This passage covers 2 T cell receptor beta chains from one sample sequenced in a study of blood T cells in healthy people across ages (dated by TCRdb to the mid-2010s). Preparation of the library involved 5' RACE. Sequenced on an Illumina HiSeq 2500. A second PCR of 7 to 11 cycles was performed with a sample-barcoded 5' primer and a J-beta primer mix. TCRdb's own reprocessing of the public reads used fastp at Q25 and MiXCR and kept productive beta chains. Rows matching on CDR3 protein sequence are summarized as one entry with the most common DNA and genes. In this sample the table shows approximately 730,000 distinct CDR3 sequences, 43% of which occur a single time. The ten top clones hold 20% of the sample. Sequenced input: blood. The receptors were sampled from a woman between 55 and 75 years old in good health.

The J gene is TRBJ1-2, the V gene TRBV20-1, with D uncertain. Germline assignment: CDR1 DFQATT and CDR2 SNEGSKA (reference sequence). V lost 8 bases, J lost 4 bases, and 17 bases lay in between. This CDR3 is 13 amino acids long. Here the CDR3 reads CSPIKQNPYGYTF. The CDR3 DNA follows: TGCAGTCCTATAAAACAGAACCCCTATGGCTACACCTTC.

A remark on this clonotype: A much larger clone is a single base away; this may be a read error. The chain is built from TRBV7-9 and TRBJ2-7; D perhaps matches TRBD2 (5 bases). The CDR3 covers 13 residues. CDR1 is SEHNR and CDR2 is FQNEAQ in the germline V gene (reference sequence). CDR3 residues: CASSLGGDYVQYF. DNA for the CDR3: TGTGCCAGCAGCTTAGGTGGAGACTACGTGCAGTACTTC.